A single sample is the source of the 17 T cell receptor beta chains below, sequenced in a study of cytomegalovirus exposure and HLA in healthy donors. Amplification used 60 Vbeta primers and 13 Jbeta primers. Sequencing was performed with immunoSEQ multiplex PCR; in TCRdb, only in-frame clones are kept and a portion is missing. The sample lists under 95,000 clones; approximately 7.1% were seen once. The sample was PBMCs. These receptors came from a man aged 45 to 65 in good health and CMV-seronegative.

The V call is TRBV7-6, the J call TRBJ1-1, with 7 bases fitting TRBD1. CDR1 and CDR2 (germline): SGHVS, FNYEAQ. The CDR3 covers 15 residues. The V and J ends lost 5 bases and 2 bases, in that order; junction bases with no gene match: 8. The CDR3: CASSLQEGANTEAFF. CDR3 nucleotides: TGTGCCAGCAGCCTACAGGAGGGGGCAAACACTGAAGCTTTCTTT.

This clone has only a few counts. V is TRBV28 and J is TRBJ2-1; 8 positions match TRBD2. Germline loops: CDR1 MDHEN, CDR2 SYDVKM. Trimming cost V 2 bases and J 8 bases; bases outside gene matches: 14. This CDR3 is built from 17 residues. Here the CDR3 DNA reads TGTGCCAGCAGTTTAGGGTACGCGGGGGGTTCGTACGATGAGCAGTTCTTC. Translation gives CASSLGYAGGSYDEQFF.

This clone was seen only a few times. The genes are TRBV5-1 and TRBJ2-5, with 8 bases identical to TRBD1. The J call is uncertain, as TRBJ2-7 better fits the DNA end. CDR1 and CDR2 from the germline V gene are SGHRS and YFSETQ. The CDR3 has 15 residues. The CDR3 DNA sequence: TGCGCCAGCAGCTTGGTTAGTCAGGGGGCTAACGAGCAGTACTTC. Translation gives CASSLVSQGANEQYF.

The chain has TRBV28 and TRBJ2-7; D is perhaps TRBD1 (6 bases). The CDR3 has 15 residues. Germline V gene sequence: CDR1 MDHEN, CDR2 SYDVKM. The ends were cut back, 6 bases at V and 0 bases at J, with 15 bases in the middle. CDR3 sequence: CASSSKDSYSYEQYF. The CDR3 nucleotides read TGTGCCAGCAGCTCTAAGGACAGTTACTCCTACGAGCAGTACTTC.

A few counts support this clone. The chain employs TRBV7-3 and TRBJ1-6; D is uncertain. Trimming pared 4 bases from V and 6 bases from J, leaving 4 bases between. This CDR3 spans 12 amino acids. Germline CDR1 SGHTA, CDR2 FQGTGA. CDR3 in amino acids: CASSSGNSPLHF. The DNA of the CDR3 is TGTGCCAGCAGCTCGGGTAATTCACCCCTCCACTTT.

The chain joins TRBV15 to TRBJ2-5, with TRBD2 matching 9 bases. This CDR3 has 15 amino acids. Germline CDR1 and CDR2: LNHNV and YYDKDF (reference sequence). V gave up 0 bases and J gave up 5 bases; unmatched junction bases: 4. CDR3 amino acids: CATSRDRLAGETQYF. For the CDR3, the DNA is TGTGCCACCAGCAGAGATCGGCTAGCGGGGGAGACCCAGTACTTC.

The chain combines TRBV6-5 with TRBJ1-2; tentatively, D is TRBD1 (5 bases). The CDR3 totals 15 residues. The V gene's germline CDR1 is MNHEY and CDR2 SVGAGI. Trimming left V 6 bases short and J 4 bases short, with 18 bases between. CDR3 nucleotide sequence: TGTGCCAGCAGCCGGGACGGAGCGGGTATCTATGGCTACACCTTC. It specifies CASSRDGAGIYGYTF.

The chain employs TRBV7-9 and TRBJ2-5; possibly TRBD1 for D (6 bases). CDR1 is SEHNR, CDR2 FQNEAQ, per germline (reference sequence). V was pared by 10 bases and J by 2 bases, with 17 bases between. The CDR3 loop spans 14 amino acids. CDR3: CATLAGAPQETQYF. The DNA of the CDR3 is TGTGCCACCTTAGCAGGGGCCCCTCAAGAGACCCAGTACTTC. Full variable domain (missing parts from reference TRBV7-9 and TRBJ2-5): DTGVSQNPRHKITKRGQNVTFRCDPISEHNRLYWYRQTLGQGPEFLTYFQNEAQLEKSRLLSDRFSAERPKGSFSTLEIQRTEQGDSAMYLCATLAGAPQETQYFGPGTRLLVL.

The genes are TRBV7-6 and TRBJ2-2; 9 bases fit TRBD2. Germline lookup yields CDR1 SGHVS and CDR2 FNYEAQ. CDR3 length: 16 amino acids. With 5 bases clipped from V and 4 bases from J, the junction kept 8 bases outside the gene matches. The CDR3 sequence is CASSPLSGRRTGELFF. For the CDR3, the DNA is TGTGCCAGCAGCCCTCTTAGCGGGAGACGCACCGGGGAGCTGTTTTTT.

Worth noting for this clone: Other DNA sequences in this sample translate to the same CDR3. This sequence joins TRBV7-9 and TRBJ1-3; D gene unclear. This CDR3 is 14 amino acids long. V lost 4 bases and J 0 bases, leaving 7 bases between the germline ends. The germline gives CDR1 SEHNR, CDR2 FQNEAQ (reference sequence). The CDR3 DNA follows: TGTGCCAGCAGCTATACAGCCTCTGGAAACACCATATATTTT. Translated: CASSYTASGNTIYF.

CDR3 in amino acids: CASLPTGYGEAFF. As DNA, the CDR3 is TGTGCCAGCCTTCCAACAGGGTACGGTGAAGCTTTCTTT. The chain is built from TRBV2 and TRBJ1-1; tentatively, D is TRBD1 (6 bases). CDR3 size: 13 residues. V lost 8 bases and J lost 7, with 17 bases in between. In germline, CDR1 is SNHLY, CDR2 FYNNEI.

This clone has only a few counts. This sequence joins TRBV27 and TRBJ2-3; perhaps TRBD1 as D (5 bases). The length of the CDR3 is 15 residues. Trimming shortened V by 3 bases and J by 0 bases, and 10 bases separated the two germline ends. The germline CDR1 and CDR2 sequences are MNHEY and SMNVEV (reference sequence). In nucleotides, the CDR3 is TGTGCCAGCAGTTTCAAGCGACAGAGCACAGATACGCAGTATTTT. The encoded protein is CASSFKRQSTDTQYF.

In DNA, the CDR3 is TGTGCCAGCAGCTCCAGTTCCTACGAGCAGTACTTC. As protein: CASSSSSYEQYF. The chain couples TRBV28 to TRBJ2-7; D gene uncertain. Looked up from germline, CDR1 is MDHEN and CDR2 is SYDVKM. This CDR3 spans 12 amino acids. The ends were cut back, 6 bases at V and 1 base at J, with 7 bases in the middle.

This sequence joins TRBV18 and TRBJ1-2; 10 positions match TRBD1. CDR1 is KGHSH, CDR2 LQKENI, per germline. J was trimmed by 6 bases and V by 2 bases; bases with no gene match: 0. The CDR3 length is 13 residues. The CDR3 DNA reads as TGTGCCAGCTCACCAGGACAGGGGGATGGCTACACCTTC. Encoded protein: CASSPGQGDGYTF.

This clone was counted only a few times. Other nucleotide sequences in the sample specify the same CDR3. V and J are TRBV10-3 and TRBJ2-3; TRBD2 matches at 11 bases. The junction had 1 base not matched to a gene; V was cut back by 8 bases and J by 0 bases. The V gene's germline CDR1 is ENHRY and CDR2 SYGVKD. CDR3 length: 14 residues. The CDR3 is CAIGTSGSTDTQYF. Here the CDR3 DNA reads TGTGCCATCGGGACTAGCGGAAGCACAGATACGCAGTATTTT.

The table lists this clone with a few counts. V is TRBV7-9 and J is TRBJ2-2; weak D call: TRBD1 (5 bases). This CDR3 is 15 amino acids long. Germline lookup yields CDR1 SEHNR and CDR2 FQNEAQ (reference sequence). Trimming removed 3 bases from V and 3 bases from J, with 11 bases in between. The CDR3 loop is CASSLVQGDTGELFF. CDR3 nucleotides: TGTGCCAGCAGCTTGGTCCAGGGCGACACCGGGGAGCTGTTTTTT.

A note on this clone: The conserved phenylalanine or tryptophan normally closing the CDR3 is absent here, so this likely arose from a read error. V gene TRBV27 combines with J gene TRBJ1-5, with D possibly being TRBD1 (6 bases). CDR3 length: 14 residues. Germline loops: CDR1 MNHEY, CDR2 SMNVEV (reference sequence). V was trimmed by 6 bases and J by 7 bases, leaving 16 bases between them. CDR3 nucleotides: TGTGCCAGCAGACTATGGCAGGGGTCCCAGCCCCAGCATGTT. It yields the protein CASRLWQGSQPQHV.